The source of this T cell receptor beta chain is a study of regulatory T cells in long-lasting Graves disease. Study outcomes and limitations: Persistent disease showed a preference for TRBV28, TRBJ1-2 and TRBJ2-5.

Trimming took 6 bases from V and 3 from J, leaving 17 bases between them. This CDR3 comprises 15 residues. CDR1 is MDHEN, CDR2 SYDVKM, per germline. For TCR beta, libraries came from iRepertoire HTBI primers and Arm-PCR of CDR3 regions. A single record per CDR3 protein comes from TCRdb applying MiXCR to the multiplex PCR reads. Among roughly 320,000 distinct CDR3 sequences listed, about a sixth were seen once. Time point in this sample: newly diagnosed GD, antithyroid drugs for less than 3 months. PBMCs provided the RNA from which the TCR library was made. This clonotype was detected ten times or more. The antigen is not known. A further study also used this sample, focusing on T cells in Graves' hyperthyroidism and ophthalmopathy. That work states: Uncontrolled infections, other autoimmune diseases, pregnancy or lactation led to exclusion of patients.

This sequence originates from a man aged 40-55 years with Graves disease. The V gene is TRBV28, the J gene TRBJ1-1; D is perhaps TRBD1 (5 bases). Specimen: peripheral blood mononuclear cells (PBMCs), collected at new diagnosis, from a patient treated with antithyroid drugs. CDR3 nucleotide sequence: TGTGCCAGCAGCCCCCCCTCCGGGACCCACACTGAAGCTTTCTTT. As protein: CASSPPSGTHTEAFF.